The source of this TCR beta chain is a study of T cells after yellow fever vaccination (dated by TCRdb to the late 2010s). Describing the broader study: The SMART-Seq v4 Ultra Low Input RNA kit was used to prepare libraries from fractions with low cell numbers. Blood was drawn at multiple timepoints before and after primary and secondary immunization, with bulk PBMC replicates and cell subsets isolated. To track T-cell clones before and after primary and booster YFV17D yellow fever vaccination, bulk TCR alpha and beta repertoires were sequenced longitudinally. The cohort comprised two healthy male donors, one aged 18 to 30 and one aged 30 to 40 years.

General study outcomes and caveats: After the booster, most clones that had expanded after primary vaccination were detected again (roughly 96% of CD4 and more than 85% of CD8), suggesting broad maintenance of memory. The study included only a couple of donors, which limits how far the findings can be generalized. A small share of clonotypes occurred in both CD4 and CD8 compartments, likely arising from convergent recombination. The secondary T-cell response was found to be weaker but faster than the primary response, with a peak reached on day 5 rather than on day 15. Computational filtering was needed because FACS-sorted repertoires could contain abundant contaminating clonotypes from the bulk population.

The treatment or condition label, as the study defines it: live attenuated yellow fever vaccine strain. PBMCs were isolated from peripheral blood using a standard Ficoll-Paque protocol. Dynabeads CD4 and CD8 positive selection kits were used to isolate CD4 and CD8 T-cell fractions. TriZol was used to extract RNA from bulk PBMCs, from CD4 and CD8 fractions, and from dextramer-positive and dextramer-negative fractions. Its CDR3 holds 17 amino acids, cysteine through phenylalanine. Left in the record is the CDR3 DNA by itself, 51 bases read in frame from the first base. Deletion took 1 base off V and 2 bases off J, with a span of 15 bases between the germline ends. CDR1 and CDR2 are drawn from the germline V gene (reference sequence): LGHDT, YNNKEL. Sequencing was performed on an Illumina NovaSeq 6000. TCR cDNA was synthesized by 5'RACE template switching, through which a universal primer site and unique molecular identifiers were introduced. Priming of cDNA synthesis was performed from both the TCR alpha and TCR beta constant segments. Library amplification used two PCR steps, and the second PCR step added sample barcodes and sequencing adapters. Libraries were sequenced on Illumina HiSeq 2500 (2x100 bp) or NovaSeq (2x150 bp). The published analysis was carried out like this. Demultiplexing of reads and collapsing into UMI consensus sequences were performed with MIGEC, and V(D)J alignment was carried out with MiXCR. Using edgeR on replicate PBMC samples, clonotypes were called vaccine-responding if FDR was below 0.01 and the log2 fold change was above 5 up to day 15. Bulk clonotypes were assigned CD4 or CD8 identity according to which sequenced CD4 or CD8 repertoire held them at higher abundance. Starting from the raw public reads, TCRdb applied fastp trimming at Q25, assembled clones with MiXCR and retained in-frame beta chains. One record per CDR3 amino acid sequence lists the most common genes and DNA. None of the V and J calls come from the authors' own analysis; TCRdb made them. Here the sample has 120,000 or so distinct CDR3 sequences; approximately 16% occur a single time. The ten biggest clones cover roughly 44% of the sample.

As concerns this clonotype: Its specific antigen is unknown. Base qualities are missing; no much larger clone stands one base away.

The sequence was obtained from a man younger than 30 who received the YFV17D yellow fever vaccine. The rearranged chain carries TRBV3-1 and TRBJ1-5, with no confidently assigned D gene. Specimen: CD8+ T cells sorted from PBMCs, collected 5 days after the yellow fever booster vaccination. The CDR3: CASSQGLWGFGNQPQHF. The sequenced DNA: TGTGCCAGCAGCCAAGGCTTGTGGGGTTTCGGCAATCAGCCCCAGCATTTT.